The T cell receptor beta chain described here comes from a study of T cell responses to AZD1222 COVID-19 vaccine. Points from the study as a whole: Within unmutated variant regions lay the reported targets of nearly half of spike-specific TCRs.

The method was immunoSEQ multiplex PCR; TCRdb's version includes in-frame clones alone and lacks a portion of them. The table includes more than 85,000 clones, approximately 90% detected once. In the case of this clone: The antigen remains undetermined.

This CDR3 contains 15 residues. From germline, CDR1 is MNHEY and CDR2 SVGEGT. The V and J ends lost 5 bases and 9 bases, in that order; junction bases with no gene match: 6. The source is an adult in good health. The starting material was peripheral blood, obtained on day 0 of AZD1222 vaccination. The V and J genes are TRBV6-2 or TRBV6-3 and TRBJ2-1, with TRBD2 identical over 14 bases. The CDR3, as DNA: TGTGCCAGCAGTCACGGGACTAGCGGGAGCCGTGAGCAGTTCTTC. It specifies CASSHGTSGSREQFF.